The present TCR beta chain was sequenced within a study of identical twins. Whole-study findings and limits: Weaker excess twin sharing was seen among beta out-of-frame sequences. For out-of-frame alpha sequences shared by twins, low generation probability was in excess. Fewer insertions were carried by abundant cord blood beta clonotypes, but none was seen in memory repertoires. Out-of-frame sharing of TCR alpha in monozygotic twins was underestimated by models.

This clonotype has a handful of counts. What it binds is unknown. This CDR3 has 15 residues. From germline, CDR1 is SEHNR and CDR2 FQNEAQ (reference sequence). Losses at the gene ends were 5 bases for V and 5 bases for J; bases not matched to a gene: 7. TCRdb re-called the 5' RACE reads with MiXCR, one entry per CDR3 protein. Among around 550,000 distinct CDR3 sequences listed, about 15% were seen once. This sample also appeared in a second study, on yellow fever vaccine responses in identical twins.

The clonotype originates from a woman under 30 in good health. V is TRBV7-9 and J is TRBJ1-4, with 8 bases aligning to TRBD1. The sample taken for sequencing was CD4+ T cells sorted from blood. This CDR3 reads CASSEGQALNEKLFF. CDR3 coding DNA: TGTGCCAGCAGCGAGGGACAGGCCTTAAATGAAAAACTGTTTTTT.